This T cell receptor (beta chain) was sequenced for a study of blood T cell repertoires in COVID-19. Study in general: COVID-19 samples from acute and convalescent phases originated in the United States, Italy and Spain. Sources were T cells, B-cell-depleted T cells, or PBMCs; the material itself was cDNA or gDNA.

In the authors' workflow: Amplification of reference gene primers was used by the study to estimate nucleated cell counts. TCRdb's table, derived via immunoSEQ multiplex PCR, lists solely in-frame clones and lacks some. V, J and clone size reflect that table, while D and trimming were determined from the DNA. The top ten hold roughly 0.96% of the sample, which has some 280,000 clones, 89% seen once. The germline gives CDR1 SGHDT, CDR2 YYEEEE. V lost 4 bases to trimming and J lost 2 bases; unmatched junction nucleotides: 4. This CDR3 region has 14 residues. This sequence originates from a woman in her forties who had recovered from COVID-19. The chain uses TRBV5-6 and TRBJ1-2, with 8 bases lining up with TRBD1. The sample was peripheral blood. The DNA of the CDR3 is TGTGCCAGCAGCGTGGGACAGGCAAACTATGGCTACACCTTC. As protein: CASSVGQANYGYTF. Full variable domain (outside the CDR3, taken from reference TRBV5-6 and TRBJ1-2): DAGVTQSPTHLIKTRGQQVTLRCSPKSGHDTVSWYQQALGQGPQFIFQYYEEEERQRGNFPDRFSGHQFPNYSSELNVNALLLGDSALYLCASSVGQANYGYTFGSGTRLTVV.